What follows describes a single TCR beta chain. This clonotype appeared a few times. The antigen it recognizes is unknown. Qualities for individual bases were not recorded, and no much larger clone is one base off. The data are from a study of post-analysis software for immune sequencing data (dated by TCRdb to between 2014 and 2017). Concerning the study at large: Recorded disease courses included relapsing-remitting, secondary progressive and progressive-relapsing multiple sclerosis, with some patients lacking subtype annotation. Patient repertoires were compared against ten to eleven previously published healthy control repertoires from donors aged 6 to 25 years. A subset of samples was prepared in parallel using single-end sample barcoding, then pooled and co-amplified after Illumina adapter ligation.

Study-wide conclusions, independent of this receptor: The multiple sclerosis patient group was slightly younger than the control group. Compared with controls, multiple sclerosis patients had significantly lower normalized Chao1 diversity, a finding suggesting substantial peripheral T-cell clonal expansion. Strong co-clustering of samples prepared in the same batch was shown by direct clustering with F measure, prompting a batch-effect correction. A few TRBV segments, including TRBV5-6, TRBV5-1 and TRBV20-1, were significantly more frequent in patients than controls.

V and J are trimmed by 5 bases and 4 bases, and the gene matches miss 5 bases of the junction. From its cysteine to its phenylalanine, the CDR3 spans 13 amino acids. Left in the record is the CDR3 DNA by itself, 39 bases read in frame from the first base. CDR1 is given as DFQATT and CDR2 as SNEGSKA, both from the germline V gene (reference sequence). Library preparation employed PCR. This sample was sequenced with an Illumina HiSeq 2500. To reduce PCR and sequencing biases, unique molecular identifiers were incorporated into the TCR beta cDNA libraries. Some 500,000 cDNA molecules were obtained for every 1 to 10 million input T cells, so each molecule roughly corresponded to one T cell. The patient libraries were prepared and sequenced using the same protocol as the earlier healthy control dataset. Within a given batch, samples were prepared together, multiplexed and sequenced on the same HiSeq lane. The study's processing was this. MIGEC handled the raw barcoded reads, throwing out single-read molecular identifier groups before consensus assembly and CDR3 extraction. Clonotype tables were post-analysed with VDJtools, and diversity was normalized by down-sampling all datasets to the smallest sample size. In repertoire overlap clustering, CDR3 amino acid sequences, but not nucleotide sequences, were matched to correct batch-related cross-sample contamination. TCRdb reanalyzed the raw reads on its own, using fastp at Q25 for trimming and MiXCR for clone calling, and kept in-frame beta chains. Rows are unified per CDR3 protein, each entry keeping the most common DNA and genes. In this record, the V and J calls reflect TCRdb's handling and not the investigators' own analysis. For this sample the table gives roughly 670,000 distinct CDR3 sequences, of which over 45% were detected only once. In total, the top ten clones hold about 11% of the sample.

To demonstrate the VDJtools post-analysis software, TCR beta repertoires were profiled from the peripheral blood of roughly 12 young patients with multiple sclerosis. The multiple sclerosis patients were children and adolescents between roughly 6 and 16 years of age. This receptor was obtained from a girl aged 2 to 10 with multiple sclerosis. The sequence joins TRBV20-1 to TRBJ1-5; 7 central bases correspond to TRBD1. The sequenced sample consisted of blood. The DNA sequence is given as TGCAGTGCTTCAACAGGGGTTAATCAGCCCCAGCATTTT. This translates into CSASTGVNQPQHF.